The T cell receptor (beta chain) described here comes from a study of shared T cell receptors in the human thymus. Libraries were prepared by immunoSEQ multiplex PCR; TCRdb keeps only in-frame clonotypes and omits some of them. The data show hundreds of thousands of clones, 70% to 90% seen once. CDR1 GTSNPN and CDR2 SVGIG come from the germline V gene (reference sequence). The CDR3 is 15 residues long. Trimming removed 0 bases from V and 4 bases from J, with 15 bases in between. A further study also used this sample, focusing on human thymus T cells. That investigation notes: Resections from corrective heart surgery provided thymus tissue.

The chain links TRBV30 to TRBJ1-2; tentative D call: TRBD1 (6 bases). This receptor was identified in a boy under two years old with a congenital heart defect. Sequencing used thymocytes. In DNA form, the CDR3 reads TGTGCCTGGAGTGTGCTCCCGGGACATTTCTATGGCTACACCTTC. Its protein is CAWSVLPGHFYGYTF.